This T cell receptor (beta chain) was sequenced for a study of cytomegalovirus exposure and HLA in healthy donors. In the PCR, 60 Vbeta and 13 Jbeta primers were used. TCRdb's copy holds only in-frame clones and misses some; the assay was immunoSEQ multiplex PCR. The table has approximately 190,000 clones, roughly nine tenths seen once; the top ten hold 1% to 1.4%. V lost 6 bases to trimming and J lost 6 bases, with 5 bases between them. Per germline, CDR1 MRHNA and CDR2 SNTAGT. This CDR3 has 10 amino acids. The material sequenced was PBMCs. The sequence came from a boy younger than 10 in good health and CMV-seronegative. This rearrangement joins TRBV6-4 to TRBJ1-2; D remains ambiguous. CDR3 amino acids: CASSIHGYTF. Written as DNA, the CDR3 is TGTGCCAGCAGCATCCATGGCTACACCTTC.